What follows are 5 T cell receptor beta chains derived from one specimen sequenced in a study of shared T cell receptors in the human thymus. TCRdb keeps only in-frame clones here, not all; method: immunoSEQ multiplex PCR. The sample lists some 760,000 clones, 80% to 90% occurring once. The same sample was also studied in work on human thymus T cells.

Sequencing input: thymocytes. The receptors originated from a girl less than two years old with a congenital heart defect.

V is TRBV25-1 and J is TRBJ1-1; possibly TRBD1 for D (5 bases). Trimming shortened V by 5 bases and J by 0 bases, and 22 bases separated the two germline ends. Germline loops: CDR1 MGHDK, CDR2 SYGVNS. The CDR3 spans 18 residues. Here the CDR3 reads CASSREWIRGVMNTEAFF. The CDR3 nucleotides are TGTGCCAGCAGTCGGGAGTGGATTCGGGGGGTCATGAACACTGAAGCTTTCTTT.

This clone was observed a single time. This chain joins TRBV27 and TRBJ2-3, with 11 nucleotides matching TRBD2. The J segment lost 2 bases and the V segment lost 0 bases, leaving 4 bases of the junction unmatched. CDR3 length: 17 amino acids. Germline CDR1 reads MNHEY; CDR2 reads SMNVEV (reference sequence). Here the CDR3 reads CASSLSAGLADTDTQYF. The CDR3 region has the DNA TGTGCCAGCAGTTTATCGGCGGGACTAGCGGACACAGATACGCAGTATTTT.

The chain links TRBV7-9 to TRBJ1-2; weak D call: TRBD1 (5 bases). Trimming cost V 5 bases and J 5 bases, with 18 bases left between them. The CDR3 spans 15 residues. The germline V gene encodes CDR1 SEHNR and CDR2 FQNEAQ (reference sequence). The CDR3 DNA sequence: TGTGCCAGCAGCCCCAGAAGCGGGACCCCGTATGGCTACACCTTC. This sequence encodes CASSPRSGTPYGYTF.

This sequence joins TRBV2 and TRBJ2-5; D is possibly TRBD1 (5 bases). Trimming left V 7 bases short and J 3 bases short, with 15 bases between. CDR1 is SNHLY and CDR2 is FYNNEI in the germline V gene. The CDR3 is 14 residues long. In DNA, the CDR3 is TGTGCCAGCACCGGAAGGCAGGGAAAAGAGACCCAGTACTTC. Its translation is CASTGRQGKETQYF. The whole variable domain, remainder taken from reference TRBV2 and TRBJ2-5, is EPEVTQTPSHQVTQMGQEVILRCVPISNHLYFYWYRQILGQKVEFLVSFYNNEISEKSEIFDDQFSVERPDGSNFTLKIRSTKLEDSAMYFCASTGRQGKETQYFGPGTRLLVL.

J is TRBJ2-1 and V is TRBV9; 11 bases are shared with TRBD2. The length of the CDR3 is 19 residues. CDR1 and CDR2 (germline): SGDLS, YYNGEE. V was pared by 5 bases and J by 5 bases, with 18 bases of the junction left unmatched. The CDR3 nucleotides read TGTGCCAGCAGGCGAGGTATTAGCGGGGGGGCAGGACCGCACAATGAGCAGTTCTTC. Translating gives CASRRGISGGAGPHNEQFF.